The entry that follows covers one T cell receptor (beta chain) sequence. The CDR3 is 15 residues long. V lost 4 bases, J lost 3 bases, and 3 bases stayed unmatched. CDR1 and CDR2 from the germline V gene are LGHNA and YSLEER. This sample is drawn from a study of blood T cell repertoires in COVID-19. Overall study context: T cells, B-cell-depleted T cells, or PBMCs supplied cDNA or gDNA.

In the original workflow: Cell counts per sample came from amplifying reference gene primers. Clones were sequenced by immunoSEQ multiplex PCR, and TCRdb holds only the in-frame ones, with some missing. V and J calls and clone size follow that table, whereas D and trimming were derived from the DNA. The data contain under 120,000 clones, over 75% of them singletons. The chain couples TRBV4-3 to TRBJ2-3; 11 bases match TRBD1. The material sequenced was peripheral blood. The sequence was collected from an elderly woman with acute or convalescent COVID-19. CDR3 DNA: TGCGCCAGCAGCCTGGGACAGGGGGTAACAGATACGCAGTATTTT. This gives the protein CASSLGQGVTDTQYF.